These 16 T cell receptor beta chains came from one sample sequenced in a study of blood T cell repertoires in COVID-19. TCRdb keeps only in-frame clones here, not all; method: immunoSEQ multiplex PCR. The table has 60,000 to 80,000 clones, 85% to 90% seen once. The specimen was peripheral blood. The source of these receptors is a woman aged 55-69 years with COVID-19, enrolled during active disease.

A few counts support this clone. CDR3: CASSSGTAVCEQYF. CDR3 nucleotides: TGTGCCAGCAGCTCCGGGACAGCGGTCTGCGAGCAGTACTTC. J is TRBJ2-7 and V is TRBV7-3; TRBD1 matches 7 bases. The V gene's germline CDR1 is SGHTA and CDR2 FQGTGA. With 4 bases clipped from V and 6 bases from J, the junction kept 9 bases outside the gene matches. CDR3 size: 14 residues.

This rearrangement joins TRBV7-3 to TRBJ2-1; 7 nucleotides line up with TRBD1. CDR3 size: 14 residues. Germline V gene sequence: CDR1 SGHTA, CDR2 FQGTGA. V gave up 4 bases and J gave up 9 bases; unmatched junction bases: 9. CDR3 sequence: CASSSIRGLGEQFF. The CDR3 nucleotides are TGTGCCAGCAGCTCGATAAGGGGGCTTGGTGAGCAGTTCTTC.

The chain joins TRBV28 to TRBJ1-2; D gene unclear. V was cut by 8 bases and J by 1 base, with 8 bases left in between. The germline CDR1 and CDR2 sequences are MDHEN and SYDVKM. The CDR3 is 12 amino acids. The DNA of the CDR3 is TGTGCCAGCCAACGGGGTAACTATGGCTACACCTTC. The encoded protein is CASQRGNYGYTF.

The CDR3 region is CASGPKGRGQGLANEKLFF. CDR3 nucleotides: TGTGCCAGCGGCCCTAAGGGTCGGGGACAGGGGTTAGCTAATGAAAAACTGTTTTTT. The rearrangement uses TRBV27 and TRBJ1-4, with 10 nucleotides matching TRBD1. CDR1 is MNHEY, CDR2 SMNVEV, per germline (reference sequence). V lost 8 bases to trimming and J lost 3 bases; unmatched junction nucleotides: 18. This CDR3 contains 19 residues.

The gene calls are TRBV6-2 or TRBV6-3 and TRBJ2-3, with D unresolved. Trimming left V 0 bases short and J 1 base short, with 11 bases between. The germline CDR1 and CDR2 sequences are MNHEY and SVGEGT. The CDR3 loop spans 16 amino acids. The CDR3 spells CASSYSVLDGTDTQYF. In DNA form, the CDR3 reads TGTGCCAGCAGTTACTCTGTCCTAGACGGCACAGATACGCAGTATTTT.

The chain couples TRBV5-1 to TRBJ2-3; D is uncertain. V was shortened by 4 bases and J by 0 bases, with 9 bases between the two germline ends. CDR3 length: 14 amino acids. Germline CDR1 SGHRS, CDR2 YFSETQ. For the CDR3, the DNA is TGCGCCAGCAGCCCTTCAACTAGCACAGATACGCAGTATTTT. Translating gives CASSPSTSTDTQYF.

This sequence joins TRBV18 and TRBJ1-3; 10 bases map to TRBD1. The CDR3 sequence is 16 residues long. The germline CDR1 and CDR2 sequences are KGHSH and LQKENI. The V segment lost 3 bases and the J segment 0 bases; nucleotides outside the gene matches: 2. The CDR3 coding sequence is TGTGCCAGCTCACCGGGACAGGGGATCTCTGGAAACACCATATATTTT. Amino acids: CASSPGQGISGNTIYF.

V is TRBV6-5 and J is TRBJ2-7, with TRBD2 as a possible D gene (6 bases). This CDR3 comprises 13 residues. CDR1 and CDR2 from the germline V gene are MNHEY and SVGAGI. V shed 8 bases and J shed 6 bases, with 17 bases lying between them. The CDR3 sequence: CASRGSRYFEQYF. CDR3 coding DNA: TGTGCCAGCCGGGGGAGCCGCTATTTCGAGCAGTACTTC.

This sequence joins TRBV7-2 and TRBJ2-3; TRBD2 matches 14 bases. V dropped 5 bases and J dropped 4; count of bases not matched to a gene: 8. CDR3 length equals 17 residues. The germline V gene encodes CDR1 SGHTA and CDR2 FQGNSA. Here the CDR3 reads CASSPRATSGRADTQYF. The CDR3 nucleotides read TGTGCCAGCAGCCCCAGGGCGACTAGCGGGAGGGCAGATACGCAGTATTTT.

This chain uses TRBV28 with TRBJ1-2; 7 nucleotides agree with TRBD1. Trimming at V came to 6 bases and at J to 9 bases, leaving 13 bases not matched to a gene. From germline, CDR1 is MDHEN and CDR2 SYDVKM. CDR3 length equals 14 residues. The CDR3 loop is CASRYYRQGDRYTF. In DNA, the CDR3 is TGTGCCAGCAGGTATTATCGACAGGGTGATCGCTACACCTTC.

CDR3 region: CASSLRDSGNTIYF. The CDR3 bases are TGCGCCAGCAGCTTGCGGGACTCTGGAAACACCATATATTTT. The V call is TRBV5-1, the J call TRBJ1-3; the D is unclear. Germline loops: CDR1 SGHRS, CDR2 YFSETQ. This CDR3 has 14 amino acids. Deletions cut 1 base from V and 0 bases from J, with 5 bases between.

The chain uses TRBV2 and TRBJ1-1, with D hard to call. Germline V lookup: CDR1 SNHLY, CDR2 FYNNEI. The ends were cut back, 4 bases at V and 4 bases at J, with 13 bases in the middle. The CDR3 has 14 residues. DNA of the CDR3: TGTGCCAGCAGTGCCGGTGTTTATGGCACTGAAGCTTTCTTT. Encoded protein: CASSAGVYGTEAFF.

The chain is built from TRBV9 and TRBJ2-3, with 14 bases identical to TRBD2. Per the germline V gene, CDR1 is SGDLS and CDR2 is YYNGEE. The ends lost 3 bases at V and 5 bases at J; junction bases unmatched: 5. CDR3 length equals 16 residues. DNA for the CDR3: TGTGCCAGCAGCGCCTCGGGACTAGCGGGAGTAGATACGCAGTATTTT. This encodes CASSASGLAGVDTQYF.

The chain joins TRBV5-1 to TRBJ1-1; 8 bases agree with TRBD1. V was pared by 3 bases and J by 2 bases, with 3 bases of the junction left unmatched. This CDR3 comprises 14 residues. From germline, CDR1 is SGHRS and CDR2 YFSETQ. The CDR3 here is CASSYGQGNTEAFF. The CDR3 DNA is TGCGCCAGCAGCTATGGACAGGGTAACACTGAAGCTTTCTTT.

This chain uses TRBV3-1 (or the pseudogene TRBV3-2) with TRBJ1-5; D may be TRBD1 (5 bases). V was shortened by 0 bases and J by 5 bases, with 11 bases between the two germline ends. This CDR3 contains 15 residues. Looked up from germline, CDR1 is LGHDT and CDR2 is YNNKEL (reference sequence). The CDR3 DNA reads as TGTGCCAGCAGCCAAGATCGGGGGGGAGATCAGCCCCAGCATTTT. Translation gives CASSQDRGGDQPQHF.

The chain is built from TRBV6-2 or TRBV6-3 and TRBJ2-7; no firm D call. Deletions cut 0 bases from V and 2 bases from J, with 8 bases between. CDR1 is MNHEY, CDR2 SVGEGT, per germline. The CDR3 has 14 residues. CDR3 DNA: TGTGCCAGCAGTTACTCGAGACTGACCTACGAGCAGTACTTC. Translation: CASSYSRLTYEQYF.